This T cell receptor (beta chain) was documented in a study of shared clonotypes between healthy human individuals (dated by TCRdb to 2018 to 2020). Concerning the study at large: The cohort included a few men and two women between 18 and 49 years of age. For each donor, CD4 naive and CD4 memory were each given three plates, CD8 naive was given two plates, and CD8 memory was given one plate. To estimate repertoire size and how much clonotypes are shared between individuals, the study performed deep sequencing of blood TCR repertoires from roughly five healthy adults. To increase sequencing depth and limit assay-specific biases, TCR repertoire library preparation and sequencing were carried out by different laboratories using diverse techniques. Between about 0.85 and 9.5 billion PBMCs per donor were obtained by leukapheresis. Points the paper makes about the study in general: Sampling was restricted to blood, and TCR repertoires in tissues likely differ from the TCR repertoires found in blood. The genetic and exposure-history diversity represented was limited by the small number of donors. Clonotypes shared by all four sorted-subset donors showed higher generation probabilities than non-shared clonotypes. Incomplete sequencing was indicated by rarefaction of sorted-subset datasets, despite the large sequencing depth. Naive subsets generally had larger estimated clonotype richness than memory subsets. Based on pairwise subsampling, the degree of clonotype sharing among donors was expected to be affected by sequencing depth. When a few donors were compared, the shared fraction of clonotypes was about 5% for naive CD4, more than 3% for naive CD8, roughly 2.5% for memory CD4, and less than 0.45% for memory CD8.

The donors were healthy, HIV-negative adults who had no recently reported acute infections or vaccinations. Only Caucasian adults living in Nashville, Tennessee, USA were represented among the donors. CD4+ T cells were enriched by magnetic negative selection, after which naive cells were positively selected on CD45RA and the negative fraction was taken as the memory subset. After blood collection by leukapheresis, PBMCs were isolated using Ficoll-Histopaque density gradient centrifugation and then cryopreserved in the vapor phase of liquid nitrogen. Analytical flow cytometry was used to check the purity and quantity of each magnetically sorted T cell population. Each sorted fraction had its genomic DNA isolated and then quantified by UV absorbance on a Nanodrop 2000c. Points on this clone: Its antigen remains undetermined. Base qualities were left out, and no much larger clone turns up one base away.

TCR CDR3 regions were amplified from genomic DNA by multiplex PCR using the deep immunoSEQ assay. Genomic DNA extracted from each cell subset was distributed evenly over all wells of several immunoSEQ 96-well plates, and each plate served as one replicate. For sorted subsets, around 0.2 ug genomic DNA, equal to some 28,000 T cell genomes, was loaded into each replicate PCR. Purified libraries were measured with a Qubit 3.0 fluorometer, size-checked on a Bioanalyzer 2100, and measured again with the KAPA Library Quantification kit. A separate single-read 150-cycle Illumina NextSeq 550 flow cell was used to sequence each immunoSEQ 96-well plate. Regarding the original processing steps: Because the immunoSEQ output held only junctional sequences and lacked quality scores, the filtering could not match the filtering applied to full-length reads. Sequences were annotated with PyIR, a Python wrapper for IgBLAST v1.9, and V/J genes and CDR3 were assigned using IMGT germline references. Reads were filtered out if the reads had weak V/J assignments (E-value above 1e-6), no CDR3, stop codons, out-of-frame junctions, or ambiguous translated residues. A V3J clonotype was defined by an identical inferred V gene, J gene, and CDR3 amino acid sequence. Percentage overlap between repertoires was computed as shared unique clonotypes divided by the size of the smaller repertoire. Repertoire richness was assessed with RTK rarefaction, the Chao1 estimator, and Recon v2.1 estimates of unobserved clonotypes. Generation probabilities were computed with OLGA for all TCRbeta clonotypes obtained by the gDNA method from several donors. The clones in this table, taken by TCRdb from immuneACCESS, are in-frame only. Not every clone is retained; where verified, under half of the shortfall comes from an unresolved V gene, and the cause of the rest is unknown. The V and J calls and clone size were taken over from that table, and D and trimming were inferred from the DNA. Present in this sample are over 400,000 clones, more than 95% of which were seen just once. Of the sample, under 0.065% is held by the ten largest clones.

Relative to germline, V is 6 bases shorter and J is 6 bases shorter, with 18 bases between their ends. The germline V gene gives CDR1 as SNHLY and CDR2 as FYNNEI. The CDR3 sequence holds 15 residues, the cysteine and phenylalanine included. Only the CDR3 portion is preserved as DNA: 45 bases, with reading frame beginning at the first base. This sequence was found in a woman aged 25-40 years in good health. The rearrangement joined TRBV2 to TRBJ1-5; D gene: possibly TRBD1, on 6 matching bases. Sequencing was performed on naive CD4+ T cells sorted from blood. The meaning of the sample's cell subset or site label: CD45RA+ positively selected. The sequenced DNA: TGTGCCAGCAGCAAGTGGGGGGCCGAAGTTCAGCCCCAGCATTTT. It codes for CASSKWGAEVQPQHF.